The 18 T cell receptor beta chains below come from one sample, sequenced in a study of cytomegalovirus exposure and HLA in healthy donors. The PCR used 60 Vbeta and 13 Jbeta primers. Sequencing was performed with immunoSEQ multiplex PCR; in TCRdb, only in-frame clones are kept and a portion is missing. This sample has 120,000 or so clones, with over 65% found just once. Sequencing input: PBMCs. The origin of the receptors is a woman in her thirties or forties in good health and CMV-seronegative.

V usage is TRBV28 and J usage is TRBJ2-5, with 9 bases matching TRBD2. Trimming took 6 bases from V and 7 from J; bases not matched to a gene: 15. Germline assignment: CDR1 MDHEN and CDR2 SYDVKM. The CDR3 sequence is 16 residues long. CDR3 DNA sequence: TGTGCCAGCAGCCCCTCAGGTAGCGGGAGAACTCGGACCCAGTACTTC. It yields the protein CASSPSGSGRTRTQYF.

This chain joins TRBV7-2 and TRBJ1-3; 11 nucleotides agree with TRBD1. The junction had 4 bases not matched to a gene; V was cut back by 4 bases and J by 2 bases. Germline CDR1 reads SGHTA; CDR2 reads FQGNSA. The length of the CDR3 is 16 residues. The DNA of the CDR3 is TGTGCCAGCAGCTACCGGACAGGGGGCCCTGGAAACACCATATATTTT. As protein: CASSYRTGGPGNTIYF.

J is TRBJ1-1 and V is TRBV27; D remains unclear. In germline, CDR1 is MNHEY, CDR2 SMNVEV (reference sequence). The length of the CDR3 is 19 residues. Trimming stripped 0 bases from V and 2 bases from J, with 22 bases between. CDR3 protein: CASSLSTRLYLRGNTEAFF. DNA of the CDR3: TGTGCCAGCAGTTTATCCACCCGACTGTATTTACGGGGTAACACTGAAGCTTTCTTT.

This clone was found a few times. The chain uses TRBV18 and TRBJ1-5, with 8 bases that match TRBD1. The CDR3 has 15 amino acids. CDR1 is KGHSH, CDR2 LQKENI, per germline. V shed 6 bases and J 3 bases; nucleotides not matched to a gene: 7. The CDR3 loop reads CASSVGQGVNQPQHF. In nucleotides, the CDR3 is TGTGCCAGCTCCGTTGGACAGGGCGTCAATCAGCCCCAGCATTTT.

This clone came up once. The chain couples TRBV18 to TRBJ1-1, with D possibly TRBD1 on 5 matching bases. The CDR3 extends over 14 amino acids. In germline, CDR1 is KGHSH, CDR2 LQKENI. The V and J ends lost 3 bases and 5 bases respectively, with 13 bases between them. The CDR3 region has the DNA TGTGCCAGCTCACCGGGGAGGGGTAGGACTGAAGCTTTCTTT. Protein sequence: CASSPGRGRTEAFF.

This clone was seen a few times. The chain recombines TRBV6-5 with TRBJ1-3; D remains unclear. The V gene's germline CDR1 is MNHEY and CDR2 SVGAGI. The V end lost 3 bases, the J end lost 0 bases, and 6 bases lay between the germline ends. The CDR3 covers 14 residues. DNA for the CDR3: TGTGCCAGCAGTTATGGAGTCTCTGGAAACACCATATATTTT. It encodes CASSYGVSGNTIYF.

Only a few counts were recorded for this clone. The genes are TRBV6-5 and TRBJ2-7; D remains unclear. This CDR3 is 13 amino acids long. CDR1 and CDR2 from the germline V gene are MNHEY and SVGAGI. V was trimmed by 5 bases and J by 2 bases, leaving 10 bases between them. The CDR3 protein is CASSDHSTYEQYF. In DNA form, the CDR3 reads TGTGCCAGCAGTGACCACAGCACCTACGAGCAGTACTTC.

The V and J genes are TRBV6-5 and TRBJ2-2; D uncertain. There are 15 residues in the CDR3. V lost 2 bases and J 2 bases, leaving 9 bases between the germline ends. Germline CDR1 is MNHEY and CDR2 is SVGAGI. The CDR3 is CASSYLGLNTGELFF. DNA of the CDR3: TGTGCCAGCAGTTACCTCGGTCTAAACACCGGGGAGCTGTTTTTT.

In this sample, this clone turned up once. The rearrangement uses TRBV9 and TRBJ2-1; 9 positions agree with TRBD2. V was clipped by 0 bases and J by 7 bases; unmatched bases: 5. From germline, CDR1 is SGDLS and CDR2 YYNGEE. The CDR3 is 15 residues long. The CDR3, as DNA: TGTGCCAGCAGCGTAGGGCGGGAGGGCCTGAATGAGCAGTTCTTC. This translates into CASSVGREGLNEQFF. The full variable domain, rest sourced from reference TRBV9 and TRBJ2-1, is DSGVTQTPKHLITATGQRVTLRCSPRSGDLSVYWYQQSLDQGLQFLIQYYNGEERAKGNILERFSAQQFPDLHSELNLSSLELGDSALYFCASSVGREGLNEQFFGPGTRLTVL.

V is TRBV27 and J is TRBJ1-4; D unresolved. Germline values: CDR1 MNHEY, CDR2 SMNVEV (reference sequence). Trimming removed 0 bases from V and 3 bases from J, with 8 bases in between. The CDR3 loop spans 15 amino acids. CDR3 in DNA: TGTGCCAGCAGTTTATCGTCTCAGTCTAATGAAAAACTGTTTTTT. Translating it yields CASSLSSQSNEKLFF.

V usage is TRBV2 and J usage is TRBJ2-7; tentatively, D is TRBD1 (7 bases). Germline CDR1 SNHLY, CDR2 FYNNEI. V dropped 4 bases and J dropped 0 bases, with 10 bases sitting between them. This CDR3 has 14 residues. The CDR3 region is CASSGQGGSYEQYF. The CDR3 DNA follows: TGTGCCAGCAGTGGACAGGGAGGCTCCTACGAGCAGTACTTC.

A note on this clone: Its ends do not fully match the called genes, so a read error is possible. The J gene is TRBJ2-4, the V gene TRBV11-2; the match to TRBD2 covers 8 bases. The germline V gene has CDR1 SGHAT and CDR2 FQNNGV. The CDR3 has 16 amino acids. CDR3: CASTVRGGTQGNSQYF. The DNA of the CDR3 is TGTGCCAGCACCGTCCGGGGGGGGACCCAGGGGAACAGTCAGTACTTC.

This clone was seen only a few times. V is TRBV7-9 and J is TRBJ1-2, with TRBD1 matching over 9 bases. Trimming removed 5 bases from V and 8 bases from J; junction bases left unmatched: 9. Germline CDR1 reads SEHNR; CDR2 reads FQNEAQ (reference sequence). The CDR3 is 14 residues long. CDR3 amino acids: CASSPWGTGSGYTF. The DNA of the CDR3 is TGTGCCAGCAGCCCCTGGGGGACAGGGTCCGGCTACACCTTC.

This clone was found a few times. An end of the junction differs from the germline gene, which may be a read error. The rearrangement links TRBV7-9 to TRBJ1-2, with TRBD1 matching 7 bases. The V gene's germline CDR1 is SEHNR and CDR2 FQNEAQ (reference sequence). The CDR3 is made up of 15 amino acids. The chain's CDR3 is CSSSYSTGTNYGYTF. The CDR3 DNA is TGTTCCAGCAGCTATTCGACAGGGACTAACTATGGCTACACCTTC.

The rearrangement links TRBV19 to TRBJ1-2; 8 bases match TRBD1. With V trimmed by 9 bases and J by 3 bases, 6 bases remained unmatched. The CDR3 extends over 13 amino acids. From germline, CDR1 is LNHDA and CDR2 SQIVND (reference sequence). CDR3 protein: CASEFRGHYGYTF. The DNA of the CDR3 is TGTGCCAGCGAATTCAGGGGGCACTATGGCTACACCTTC.

The chain employs TRBV4-2 and TRBJ1-5; 8 nucleotides line up with TRBD1. Germline trimming cut 3 bases from V and 2 bases from J; bases unmatched to any gene: 3. This CDR3 is 15 amino acids long. Germline loops: CDR1 LGHNA, CDR2 YNFKEQ. CDR3 sequence reads: CASSHQDRGNQPQHF. The CDR3 DNA reads TGTGCCAGCAGCCACCAGGACAGGGGCAATCAGCCCCAGCATTTT.

A note on this clone: Other nucleotide sequences from this sample produce the same CDR3. The rearrangement links TRBV5-6 to TRBJ1-2; 7 nucleotides match TRBD1. Germline V gives CDR1 SGHDT, CDR2 YYEEEE. This CDR3 has 13 residues. The trim removed 1 base at V and 6 bases at J, leaving 3 bases unmatched. The CDR3 DNA reads TGTGCCAGCAGCTTGCGACAGGGTGATGGCTACACCTTC. The encoded protein is CASSLRQGDGYTF.

This clone has more than one count but fewer than ten. This chain uses TRBV28 with TRBJ1-4; TRBD1 matches at 8 bases. In germline, CDR1 is MDHEN, CDR2 SYDVKM. V lost 2 bases and J lost 8; bases outside the gene matches: 7. The length of the CDR3 is 15 residues. The CDR3 is CASSLAGTGREKLFF. CDR3 bases: TGTGCCAGCAGTTTAGCCGGGACAGGCCGCGAAAAACTGTTTTTT.